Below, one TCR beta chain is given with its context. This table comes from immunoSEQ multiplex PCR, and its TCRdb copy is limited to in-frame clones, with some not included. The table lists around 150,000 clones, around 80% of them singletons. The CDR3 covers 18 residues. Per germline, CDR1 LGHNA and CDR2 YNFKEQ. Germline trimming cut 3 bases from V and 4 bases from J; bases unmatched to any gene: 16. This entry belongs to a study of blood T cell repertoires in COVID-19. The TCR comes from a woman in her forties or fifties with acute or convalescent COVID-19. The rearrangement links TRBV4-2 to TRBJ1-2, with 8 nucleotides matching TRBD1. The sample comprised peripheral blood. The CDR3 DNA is TGTGCCAGCAGCCAGGTCGTTCGTGGACAGGGTGATTCCTATGGCTACACCTTC. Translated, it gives CASSQVVRGQGDSYGYTF.